Sequencing of this T cell receptor (beta chain) was carried out in a study of cytomegalovirus exposure and HLA in healthy donors. Study in general: Earlier, 117 million unique TCR beta sequences were recovered from approximately 180 million T cells by an analysis. Findings and caveats of the study: Evidence from a later analysis indicated that most CMV-associated TCR beta chains looked HLA-restricted. Cytomegalovirus status was reportedly diagnosed by the classifier with high sensitivity and specificity. Exclusion applied to some V segments, including TRBV6-2 and TRBV6-3, as they were indistinguishable.

The PCR used 60 Vbeta and 13 Jbeta primers. The repertoire was sequenced with immunoSEQ multiplex PCR; TCRdb's copy has only in-frame clones and lacks some. This table has about 210,000 clones, roughly 78% appearing once. On this clone: The antigen remains undetermined.

Germline V gene sequence: CDR1 MNHEY, CDR2 SMNVEV (reference sequence). V shed 3 bases and J shed 4 bases, with 10 bases lying between them. This CDR3 has 14 residues. Sequencing used PBMCs. The sequence came from a boy younger than 18 in good health and CMV-seronegative. The chain joins TRBV27 to TRBJ2-1; D ambiguous. CDR3 amino acids: CASSFHSYYNEQFF. In DNA form, the CDR3 reads TGTGCCAGCAGTTTTCATAGTTATTACAATGAGCAGTTCTTC.